The clone carrying this T cell receptor beta chain was seen at least ten times. The antigen is not known. The data belong to a study of regulatory T cells in long-lasting Graves disease. Findings of the study overall: Newly diagnosed Graves' patients exceeded persistent ones in TCR diversity. Persistent disease samples used TRBV28, TRBJ1-2 and TRBJ2-5 preferentially.

Relying on iRepertoire HTBI primers and Arm-PCR of CDR3 regions, the team built TCR beta libraries. TCRdb analysed the multiplex PCR reads with MiXCR anew, one entry per CDR3 protein. The table records a few hundred thousand distinct CDR3 sequences, more than 20% of them present only once. Trimming cost V 0 bases and J 1 base; bases outside gene matches: 5. Per germline, CDR1 SGHTA and CDR2 FQGNSA. This CDR3 region has 17 residues. The time point is: persistent/refractory GD, antithyroid drugs over 5 years with positive TRAb. The authors made the TCR library using RNA they extracted from PBMCs. The chain couples TRBV7-2 to TRBJ2-5; 10 positions agree with TRBD2. The receptor's source is a woman aged 40 to 50 with Graves disease. The sequencing used peripheral blood mononuclear cells (PBMCs), collected when the disease was refractory, from a patient treated with antithyroid drugs. CDR3 in amino acids: CASSLALAGSSQETQYF. The CDR3 nucleotides are TGTGCCAGCAGCTTAGCACTAGCGGGATCGAGCCAAGAGACCCAGTACTTC. Supplemented by reference TRBV7-2 and TRBJ2-5, the full variable domain reads GAGVSQSPSNKVTEKGKDVELRCDPISGHTALYWYRQSLGQGLEFLIYFQGNSAPDKSGLPSDRFSAERTGGSVSTLTIQRTQQEDSAVYLCASSLALAGSSQETQYFGPGTRLLVL.